The following is a TCR beta chain sequence with its context. V shed 6 bases and J 3 bases; nucleotides not matched to a gene: 14. CDR3 size: 16 residues. Germline CDR1 and CDR2: MNHEY and SVGAGI. A second about 7 to 11 cycle PCR used barcoded and J-beta primers. A template-switch adaptor containing 12 random nucleotides labeled each cDNA molecule. No fewer than 3 million CDR3-containing paired-end reads came from each sample. TCRdb used MiXCR to reprocess the 5' RACE reads, holding one entry per CDR3 protein. The table has about 670,000 distinct CDR3 sequences, over 40% seen once; the top ten hold roughly 12%. The data are from a study of blood T cells in healthy people across ages.

Sequences were obtained from blood. The chain carries TRBV6-5 and TRBJ2-7; 7 bases are a match to TRBD1. The receptor was isolated from a woman older than 75 in good health. The CDR3: CASSSPRQGSYYEQYF. The CDR3 DNA is TGTGCCAGCAGCTCCCCTAGACAGGGTAGCTACTACGAGCAGTACTTC.